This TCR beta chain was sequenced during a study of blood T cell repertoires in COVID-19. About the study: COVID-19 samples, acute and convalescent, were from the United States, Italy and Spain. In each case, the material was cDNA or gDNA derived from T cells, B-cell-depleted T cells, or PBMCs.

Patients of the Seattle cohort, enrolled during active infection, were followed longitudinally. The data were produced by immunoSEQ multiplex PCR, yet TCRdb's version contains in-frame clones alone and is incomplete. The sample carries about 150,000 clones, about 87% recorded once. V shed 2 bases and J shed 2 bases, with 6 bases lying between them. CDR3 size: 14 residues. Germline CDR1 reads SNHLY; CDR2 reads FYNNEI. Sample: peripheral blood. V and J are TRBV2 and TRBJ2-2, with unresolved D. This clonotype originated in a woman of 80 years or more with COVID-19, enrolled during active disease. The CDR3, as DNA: TGTGCCAGCAGTGAACTAGTTAACACCGGGGAGCTGTTTTTT. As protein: CASSELVNTGELFF. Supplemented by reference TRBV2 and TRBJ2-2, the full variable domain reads EPEVTQTPSHQVTQMGQEVILRCVPISNHLYFYWYRQILGQKVEFLVSFYNNEISEKSEIFDDQFSVERPDGSNFTLKIRSTKLEDSAMYFCASSELVNTGELFFGEGSRLTVL.